Presented here are 5 T cell receptor beta chains from one specimen sequenced in a study of T cell responses to AZD1222 COVID-19 vaccine. Assay: immunoSEQ multiplex PCR; the TCRdb copy retains only in-frame clones and omits some. The sample comprises 140,000 to 150,000 clones, roughly 92% of which are singletons, and 1.5% to 2% rests with the top ten. This specimen consisted of peripheral blood, obtained on day 0 of AZD1222 vaccination. Receptor source: an adult in good health.

V gene TRBV24-1 combines with J gene TRBJ2-3; tentatively, D is TRBD2 (6 bases). The CDR3 contains 14 residues. V was pared by 7 bases and J by 0 bases, with 10 bases between. The germline CDR1 and CDR2 sequences are KGHDR and SFDVKD. CDR3 sequence reads: CATSPGTSTDTQYF. DNA for the CDR3: TGTGCCACCAGCCCCGGGACTAGCACAGATACGCAGTATTTT.

J is TRBJ2-1 and V is TRBV6-4; D remains unclear. Trimming cost V 5 bases and J 1 base, with 12 bases left between them. This CDR3 spans 15 amino acids. Germline CDR1 and CDR2: MRHNA and SNTAGT. As DNA, the CDR3 is TGTGCCAGCAGTCCTGCCGCAGAATCCTACAATGAGCAGTTCTTC. Translation gives CASSPAAESYNEQFF.

As DNA, the CDR3 is TGTGCTAGTGGCGGGAGGGCCACTTACAATGAGCAGTTCTTC. It encodes CASGGRATYNEQFF. The gene calls are TRBV12-5 and TRBJ2-1; 8 bases line up with TRBD2. CDR1 is LGHNT and CDR2 is FRNRAP in the germline V gene. The CDR3 loop spans 14 amino acids. V was pared by 6 bases and J by 4 bases, with 5 bases of the junction left unmatched.

The V gene is TRBV5-4, the J gene TRBJ1-2, with no clear D. The length of the CDR3 is 12 residues. V was clipped by 3 bases and J by 6 bases, with 9 bases between them. CDR1 is SGHNT and CDR2 is YYREEE in the germline V gene (reference sequence). CDR3 in amino acids: CASSYNFDGYTF. For the CDR3, the DNA is TGTGCCAGCAGCTATAACTTTGATGGCTACACCTTC. Looking up the rest from reference TRBV5-4 and TRBJ1-2 gives the full variable domain: ETGVTQSPTHLIKTRGQQVTLRCSSQSGHNTVSWYQQALGQGPQFIFQYYREEENGRGNFPPRFSGLQFPNYSSELNVNALELDDSALYLCASSYNFDGYTFGSGTRLTVV.

The gene calls are TRBV14 and TRBJ1-5; no definite D call. CDR3 length: 13 amino acids. CDR1 is SGHDN, CDR2 FVKESK, per germline. The V end lost 6 bases, the J end lost 9 bases, and 15 bases lay between the germline ends. For the CDR3, the DNA is TGTGCCAGCAGTATAGCCCCCCAATCGCCCCAGCATTTT. Translating gives CASSIAPQSPQHF.